One sample yielded the 31 T cell receptor beta chains listed below, sequenced in a study of cytomegalovirus exposure and HLA in healthy donors. The PCR used 60 Vbeta and 13 Jbeta primers. The protocol was immunoSEQ multiplex PCR, while the TCRdb copy is restricted to in-frame clones and leaves out a portion. Found here are 150,000 or so clones, about 74% of them singletons; the top ten hold approximately 3%. The sample comprised PBMCs. Every receptor here comes from a male donor in good health and CMV-seronegative.

This rearrangement joins TRBV7-8 to TRBJ2-3; 9 nucleotides line up with TRBD2. This CDR3 spans 16 amino acids. CDR1 and CDR2 (germline): SGHVS, FQNEAQ. Unmatched junction bases numbered 4, after V lost 0 bases and J lost 3 bases. CDR3 residues: CASSLAGGGATDTQYF. In DNA form, the CDR3 reads TGTGCCAGCAGCTTAGCTGGCGGGGGGGCAACAGATACGCAGTATTTT.

This chain connects TRBV5-4 to TRBJ1-3; 9 nucleotides align to TRBD1. Trimming took 0 bases from V and 4 from J; bases not matched to a gene: 5. CDR3 length equals 16 residues. The V gene's germline CDR1 is SGHNT and CDR2 YYREEE (reference sequence). Written as DNA, the CDR3 is TGTGCCAGCAGCTTGGTTCGACAGGGGGGCGGAAACACCATATATTTT. It is translated as CASSLVRQGGGNTIYF.

This sequence joins TRBV15 and TRBJ2-5; 8 bases line up with TRBD2. J lost 7 bases, V lost 8 bases, and 15 bases had no gene match. CDR1 is LNHNV and CDR2 is YYDKDF in the germline V gene (reference sequence). CDR3 length: 15 amino acids. CDR3 residues: CATGGVSGGGATQYF. The CDR3 coding sequence is TGTGCCACCGGGGGCGTCAGCGGGGGCGGTGCGACCCAGTACTTC.

This chain links TRBV30 with TRBJ1-2, with D maybe TRBD1 (6 bases). The CDR3 contains 13 residues. Per germline, CDR1 GTSNPN and CDR2 SVGIG (reference sequence). The V and J ends lost 1 base and 7 bases respectively, with 13 bases between them. The CDR3 DNA reads TGTGCCTGGAGTGAATTTACAGGGAGTGGCTACACCTTC. It yields the protein CAWSEFTGSGYTF. Variable domain in full (rest from reference TRBV30 and TRBJ1-2): SQTIHQWPATLVQPVGSPLSLECTVEGTSNPNLYWYRQAAGRGLQLLFYSVGIGQISSEVPQNLSASRPQDRQFILSSKKLLLSDSGFYLCAWSEFTGSGYTFGSGTRLTVV.

The sample holds one count of this clone. The chain combines TRBV27 with TRBJ2-3; TRBD2 matches 7 bases. The trim removed 7 bases at V and 2 bases at J, leaving 15 bases unmatched. The CDR3 is made up of 17 amino acids. In germline, CDR1 is MNHEY, CDR2 SMNVEV (reference sequence). CDR3 nucleotide sequence: TGTGCCAGCAAGGTTGCTTTAGCGGGTCCTAACACAGATACGCAGTATTTT. Residues: CASKVALAGPNTDTQYF.

V is TRBV27 and J is TRBJ2-1, with 9 bases that match TRBD2. Germline V gives CDR1 MNHEY, CDR2 SMNVEV (reference sequence). V lost 5 bases and J lost 7; bases outside the gene matches: 6. This CDR3 has 14 amino acids. The CDR3 coding sequence is TGTGCCAGCAGTCGGACTAGCGTGGGGAATGAGCAGTTCTTC. Its translation: CASSRTSVGNEQFF.

The gene calls are TRBV28 and TRBJ1-1; maybe TRBD1 (5 bases). The CDR3 contains 15 residues. The V end lost 3 bases, the J end lost 0 bases, and 11 bases lay between the germline ends. Germline CDR1 and CDR2: MDHEN and SYDVKM. The CDR3, as DNA: TGTGCCAGCAGTTTTGCGAACAGGTTGAACACTGAAGCTTTCTTT. It is translated as CASSFANRLNTEAFF.

The V gene is TRBV5-6, the J gene TRBJ1-3; no definite D call. Germline CDR1 reads SGHDT; CDR2 reads YYEEEE. The CDR3 sequence is 15 residues long. V lost 0 bases, J lost 0 bases, and 7 bases lay in between. CDR3 in DNA: TGTGCCAGCAGCTTGGTAGAGCTCTCTGGAAACACCATATATTTT. As protein: CASSLVELSGNTIYF.

The V call is TRBV30, the J call TRBJ1-2, with 11 bases fitting TRBD1. V lost 4 bases, J lost 13 bases, and 14 bases stayed unmatched. The CDR3 runs to 14 residues. Germline V gene sequence: CDR1 GTSNPN, CDR2 SVGIG (reference sequence). CDR3 sequence: CAWKIGGTGGNSTF. The CDR3 DNA follows: TGTGCCTGGAAAATTGGGGGGACAGGGGGGAATAGCACCTTC. The full variable domain, with the rest looked up from reference TRBV30 and TRBJ1-2, is SQTIHQWPATLVQPVGSPLSLECTVEGTSNPNLYWYRQAAGRGLQLLFYSVGIGQISSEVPQNLSASRPQDRQFILSSKKLLLSDSGFYLCAWKIGGTGGNSTFGSGTRLTVV.

V gene TRBV4-2 combines with J gene TRBJ1-2; no clear D. Germline V lookup: CDR1 LGHNA, CDR2 YNFKEQ. The CDR3 is 14 amino acids. V lost 1 base and J 4 bases, leaving 10 bases between the germline ends. DNA of the CDR3: TGTGCCAGCAGCCAAGTCGGCGGAACCTATGGCTACACCTTC. It yields the protein CASSQVGGTYGYTF.

The rearrangement links TRBV29-1 to TRBJ1-3; weak D call: TRBD1 (6 bases). The CDR3 sequence is 14 residues long. CDR1 and CDR2 (germline): SQVTM, ANQGSEA. Trimming shortened V by 7 bases and J by 0 bases, and 13 bases separated the two germline ends. CDR3 amino acids: CSAEGGSSGNTIYF. The DNA for the CDR3 is TGCAGCGCCGAGGGGGGGAGCTCTGGAAACACCATATATTTT.

The chain has TRBV7-2 and TRBJ2-7; 7 bases line up with TRBD2. CDR1 is SGHTA and CDR2 is FQGNSA in the germline V gene. This CDR3 contains 13 residues. V was pared by 5 bases and J by 3 bases, with 4 bases of the junction left unmatched. CDR3 DNA sequence: TGTGCCAGCAGCCTAACGGGGGGCTACGAGCAGTACTTC. Protein sequence: CASSLTGGYEQYF. The entire variable domain, with the rest obtained from reference TRBV7-2 and TRBJ2-7, is as follows: GAGVSQSPSNKVTEKGKDVELRCDPISGHTALYWYRQSLGQGLEFLIYFQGNSAPDKSGLPSDRFSAERTGGSVSTLTIQRTQQEDSAVYLCASSLTGGYEQYFGPGTRLTVT.

V and J are TRBV2 and TRBJ2-7; perhaps TRBD1 as D (5 bases). V lost 3 bases to trimming and J lost 5 bases, with 11 bases between them. The germline V gene encodes CDR1 SNHLY and CDR2 FYNNEI. This CDR3 spans 13 amino acids. The DNA of the CDR3 is TGTGCCAGCAGTGACTTCAGGGCTGACGAGCAGTACTTC. Amino acids: CASSDFRADEQYF. Together with reference TRBV2 and TRBJ2-7, the CDR3 gives the full variable domain: EPEVTQTPSHQVTQMGQEVILRCVPISNHLYFYWYRQILGQKVEFLVSFYNNEISEKSEIFDDQFSVERPDGSNFTLKIRSTKLEDSAMYFCASSDFRADEQYFGPGTRLTVT.

The rearrangement uses TRBV30 and TRBJ2-2; 14 nucleotides line up with TRBD2. V trimming: 3 bases; J trimming: 3 bases; junction bases outside the gene matches: 0. CDR1 is GTSNPN and CDR2 is SVGIG in the germline V gene (reference sequence). CDR3 length: 15 residues. DNA for the CDR3: TGTGCCTGGAGGACTAGCGGGGGGGACACCGGGGAGCTGTTTTTT. Translating it yields CAWRTSGGDTGELFF.

The chain uses TRBV19 and TRBJ2-5; 7 positions agree with TRBD2. The CDR3 spans 13 residues. After removal of 6 bases from V and 5 bases from J, the junction contained 6 bases not matched to a gene. The germline V gene has CDR1 LNHDA and CDR2 SQIVND (reference sequence). The CDR3: CASRGRAVETQYF. In DNA form, the CDR3 reads TGTGCCAGTAGAGGGAGGGCCGTGGAGACCCAGTACTTC. The variable domain in full, completed from reference TRBV19 and TRBJ2-5, reads DGGITQSPKYLFRKEGQNVTLSCEQNLNHDAMYWYRQDPGQGLRLIYYSQIVNDFQKGDIAEGYSVSREKKESFPLTVTSAQKNPTAFYLCASRGRAVETQYFGPGTRLLVL.

This clone has a handful of counts. The chain uses TRBV7-6 and TRBJ2-7; 7 nucleotides align to TRBD2. V lost 1 base, J lost 7 bases, and 7 bases stayed unmatched. CDR1 is SGHVS, CDR2 FNYEAQ, per germline. The CDR3 consists of 14 residues. The CDR3 DNA is TGTGCCAGCAGCTTAGGGGGGGGTCCGAGGGAGCAGTACTTC. The encoded protein is CASSLGGGPREQYF.

The chain links TRBV5-1 to TRBJ2-2; TRBD1 matches at 7 bases. CDR1 and CDR2 (germline): SGHRS, YFSETQ. The V and J ends lost 4 bases and 0 bases, in that order; junction bases with no gene match: 6. The CDR3 has 16 residues. The CDR3 protein is CASSLGTATNTGELFF. The CDR3 nucleotides read TGCGCCAGCAGCCTCGGGACAGCCACGAACACCGGGGAGCTGTTTTTT. Supplemented by reference TRBV5-1 and TRBJ2-2, the full variable domain reads KAGVTQTPRYLIKTRGQQVTLSCSPISGHRSVSWYQQTPGQGLQFLFEYFSETQRNKGNFPGRFSGRQFSNSRSEMNVSTLELGDSALYLCASSLGTATNTGELFFGEGSRLTVL.

The chain carries TRBV19 and TRBJ1-5, with TRBD1 as a possible D gene (5 bases). CDR3 length: 14 amino acids. The V end lost 6 bases, the J end lost 6 bases, and 15 bases lay between the germline ends. CDR1 is LNHDA and CDR2 is SQIVND in the germline V gene (reference sequence). This CDR3 is CASRVDRGSQPQHF. The CDR3 DNA reads as TGTGCCAGTAGGGTTGACAGAGGCAGTCAGCCCCAGCATTTT. Supplemented by reference TRBV19 and TRBJ1-5, the full variable domain reads DGGITQSPKYLFRKEGQNVTLSCEQNLNHDAMYWYRQDPGQGLRLIYYSQIVNDFQKGDIAEGYSVSREKKESFPLTVTSAQKNPTAFYLCASRVDRGSQPQHFGDGTRLSIL.

The genes are TRBV25-1 and TRBJ1-4; D is undetermined. Germline loops: CDR1 MGHDK, CDR2 SYGVNS. The V and J ends lost 4 bases and 6 bases respectively, with 18 bases between them. CDR3 length: 16 amino acids. CDR3 residues: CASSGRDHIAYEKLFF. The CDR3 bases are TGTGCCAGCAGTGGCCGGGATCACATAGCATATGAAAAACTGTTTTTT.

CDR3 sequence: CASSSRGPANEKLFF. The CDR3 nucleotides read TGTGCCAGCAGCTCAAGGGGGCCCGCTAATGAAAAACTGTTTTTT. The chain carries TRBV7-2 and TRBJ1-4; 7 bases align to TRBD1. The ends lost 4 bases at V and 3 bases at J; junction bases unmatched: 5. CDR3 size: 15 residues. Germline V gives CDR1 SGHTA, CDR2 FQGNSA.

V usage is TRBV5-1 and J usage is TRBJ1-1; possible D gene TRBD1, 5 bases. The CDR3 extends over 13 amino acids. Trimming removed 0 bases at V and 10 bases at J, with 13 bases between. CDR1 is SGHRS, CDR2 YFSETQ, per germline. The CDR3 sequence is CASSLGGGIGAFF. In DNA form, the CDR3 reads TGCGCCAGCAGCTTGGGCGGGGGAATTGGAGCTTTCTTT.

The chain carries TRBV28 and TRBJ2-7, with 7 bases aligning to TRBD2. Per the germline V gene, CDR1 is MDHEN and CDR2 is SYDVKM. The CDR3 is 15 amino acids. The ends lost 4 bases at V and 4 bases at J; junction bases unmatched: 10. The CDR3 region is CASSSPASGDYEQYF. The CDR3 DNA sequence: TGTGCCAGCAGTTCCCCGGCTAGCGGAGATTACGAGCAGTACTTC. Full variable domain (remainder filled in from reference TRBV28 and TRBJ2-7): DVKVTQSSRYLVKRTGEKVFLECVQDMDHENMFWYRQDPGLGLRLIYFSYDVKMKEKGDIPEGYSVSREKKERFSLILESASTNQTSMYLCASSSPASGDYEQYFGPGTRLTVT.

This chain connects TRBV7-2 to TRBJ2-3; 9 nucleotides align to TRBD2. The CDR3 sequence is 16 residues long. Unmatched junction bases numbered 6, after V lost 5 bases and J lost 0 bases. The germline CDR1 and CDR2 sequences are SGHTA and FQGNSA. The CDR3 sequence is CASSETSGYSTDTQYF. CDR3 DNA sequence: TGTGCCAGCAGCGAGACTAGCGGATATAGCACAGATACGCAGTATTTT. The whole variable domain, filled in from reference TRBV7-2 and TRBJ2-3, reads GAGVSQSPSNKVTEKGKDVELRCDPISGHTALYWYRQSLGQGLEFLIYFQGNSAPDKSGLPSDRFSAERTGGSVSTLTIQRTQQEDSAVYLCASSETSGYSTDTQYFGPGTRLTVL.

This clone was counted only a few times. This chain links TRBV13 with TRBJ1-6; 10 nucleotides agree with TRBD1. Per the germline V gene, CDR1 is PRHDT and CDR2 is FYEKMQ (reference sequence). The ends lost 4 bases at V and 7 bases at J; junction bases unmatched: 7. This CDR3 is built from 16 residues. This chain's CDR3 is CASSSNPGQGNSPLHF. CDR3 in DNA: TGTGCCAGCAGCTCAAACCCGGGACAGGGGAATTCACCCCTCCACTTT.

This clone has more than one count but fewer than ten. V gene TRBV4-2 combines with J gene TRBJ2-7; 8 bases map to TRBD2. With 1 base clipped from V and 4 bases from J, the junction kept 12 bases outside the gene matches. Germline V gene sequence: CDR1 LGHNA, CDR2 YNFKEQ. CDR3 size: 17 residues. CDR3 nucleotides: TGTGCCAGCAGCCAAGCGTCACAAAGCGGGGGCACTTACGAGCAGTACTTC. Its translation: CASSQASQSGGTYEQYF.

The gene calls are TRBV19 and TRBJ2-2; weak D call: TRBD2 (5 bases). The germline V gene has CDR1 LNHDA and CDR2 SQIVND (reference sequence). Trimming pared 3 bases from V and 1 base from J, leaving 9 bases between. This CDR3 has 15 amino acids. CDR3 protein: CASSIAGQNTGELFF. DNA for the CDR3: TGTGCCAGTAGTATCGCGGGTCAGAACACCGGGGAGCTGTTTTTT.

The rearrangement uses TRBV28 and TRBJ1-5; TRBD1 aligns across 11 bases. Losses at the gene ends were 5 bases for V and 6 bases for J; bases not matched to a gene: 6. The CDR3 contains 15 residues. CDR1 is MDHEN, CDR2 SYDVKM, per germline. The CDR3 sequence is CASSPRTGGGQPQHF. The CDR3 bases are TGTGCCAGCAGTCCGCGGACAGGGGGCGGTCAGCCCCAGCATTTT.

The chain links TRBV5-4 to TRBJ1-1; 9 bases fit TRBD1. V gave up 4 bases and J gave up 5 bases; unmatched junction bases: 6. CDR1 is SGHNT and CDR2 is YYREEE in the germline V gene (reference sequence). This CDR3 has 14 residues. CDR3 amino acids: CASSIQGAQTEAFF. The CDR3 DNA follows: TGTGCCAGCAGCATACAGGGGGCGCAGACTGAAGCTTTCTTT.

The gene calls are TRBV19 and TRBJ2-1; 7 bases fit TRBD2. The V gene's germline CDR1 is LNHDA and CDR2 SQIVND (reference sequence). The CDR3 has 15 residues. V lost 7 bases, J lost 3 bases, and 9 bases stayed unmatched. Written as DNA, the CDR3 is TGTGCCAGTAAGGGCGGGGGAACCGTCTACAATGAGCAGTTCTTC. Translated: CASKGGGTVYNEQFF.

With regard to this clone: Additional DNA sequences in this sample encode the identical CDR3. The chain links TRBV7-3 to TRBJ2-1, with 12 bases that match TRBD2. This CDR3 region has 15 residues. CDR1 SGHTA and CDR2 FQGTGA come from the germline V gene. J gave up 9 bases and V 1 base, and 4 bases lay outside the gene matches. CDR3: CASSLRLAGAGEQFF. Here the CDR3 DNA reads TGTGCCAGCAGCTTAAGACTAGCGGGAGCGGGTGAGCAGTTCTTC.

The rearrangement uses TRBV30 and TRBJ1-1; 7 bases match TRBD1. V lost 4 bases, J lost 8 bases, and 7 bases stayed unmatched. Germline assignment: CDR1 GTSNPN and CDR2 SVGIG (reference sequence). CDR3 length: 12 residues. CDR3 region: CAWNPSGQEAFF. In DNA form, the CDR3 reads TGTGCCTGGAATCCCTCGGGACAGGAAGCTTTCTTT.